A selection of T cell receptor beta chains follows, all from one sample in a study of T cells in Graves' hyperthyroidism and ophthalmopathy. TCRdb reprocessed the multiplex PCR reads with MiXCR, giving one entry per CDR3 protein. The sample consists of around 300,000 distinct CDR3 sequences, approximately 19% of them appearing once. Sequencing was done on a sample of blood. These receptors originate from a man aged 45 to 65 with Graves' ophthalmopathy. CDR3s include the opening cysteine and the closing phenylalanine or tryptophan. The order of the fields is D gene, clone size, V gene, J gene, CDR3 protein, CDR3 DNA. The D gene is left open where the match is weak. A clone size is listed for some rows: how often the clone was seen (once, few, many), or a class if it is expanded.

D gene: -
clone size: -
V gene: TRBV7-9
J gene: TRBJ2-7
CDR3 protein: CASSLSRDVTYEQYF
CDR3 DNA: TGTGCCAGCAGCTTAAGCCGGGACGTTACCTACGAGCAGTACTTC

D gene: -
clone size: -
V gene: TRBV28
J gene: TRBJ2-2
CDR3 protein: CASSFPGIQNTGELFF
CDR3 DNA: TGTGCCAGCAGTTTCCCGGGAATACAGAACACCGGGGAGCTGTTTTTT

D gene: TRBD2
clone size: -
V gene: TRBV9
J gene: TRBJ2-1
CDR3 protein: CASSVVPTSDKVNEQFF
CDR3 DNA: TGTGCCAGCAGCGTAGTACCGACTAGCGACAAGGTCAATGAGCAGTTCTTC

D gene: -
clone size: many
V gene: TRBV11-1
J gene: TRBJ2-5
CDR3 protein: CASSWAGSFGETQYF
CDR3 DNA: TGTGCCAGCAGCTGGGCCGGGTCCTTTGGAGAGACCCAGTACTTC

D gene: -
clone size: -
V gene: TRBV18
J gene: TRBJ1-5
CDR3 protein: CASSPLTGPNQPQHF
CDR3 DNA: TGTGCCAGCTCACCACTTACCGGTCCCAATCAGCCCCAGCATTTT

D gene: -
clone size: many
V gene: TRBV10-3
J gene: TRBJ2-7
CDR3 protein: CAINTDENLYEQYF
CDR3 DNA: TGTGCCATCAATACGGACGAGAATCTCTACGAGCAGTACTTC

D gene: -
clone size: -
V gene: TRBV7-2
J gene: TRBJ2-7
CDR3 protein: CASSPRQEIYEQYF
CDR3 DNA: TGTGCCAGCAGCCCCAGACAGGAAATCTACGAGCAGTACTTC

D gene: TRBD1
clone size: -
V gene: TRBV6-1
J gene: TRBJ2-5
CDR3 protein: CANSDRGEETQYF
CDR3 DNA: TGTGCCAACTCGGACAGGGGAGAAGAGACCCAGTACTTC

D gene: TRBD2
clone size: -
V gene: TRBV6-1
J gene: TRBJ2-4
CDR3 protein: CASTSGSSNIQYF
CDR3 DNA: TGTGCCAGCACTAGCGGGAGTTCCAACATTCAGTACTTC

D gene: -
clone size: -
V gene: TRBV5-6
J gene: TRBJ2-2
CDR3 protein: CASSLTLTPGELFF
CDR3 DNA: TGTGCCAGCAGCTTGACCCTCACACCAGGGGAGCTGTTTTTT

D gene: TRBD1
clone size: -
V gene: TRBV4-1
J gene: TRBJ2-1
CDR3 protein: CASSRAGQGAKNEQFF
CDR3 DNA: TGCGCCAGCAGCCGGGCCGGACAGGGGGCGAAGAATGAGCAGTTCTTC

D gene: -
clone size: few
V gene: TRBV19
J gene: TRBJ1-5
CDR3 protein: CASTEQGHSNQPQHF
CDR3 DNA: TGTGCCAGTACCGAACAGGGACATAGCAATCAGCCCCAGCATTTT

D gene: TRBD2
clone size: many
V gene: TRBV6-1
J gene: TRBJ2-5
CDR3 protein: CASSQYSGRTVKTQYF
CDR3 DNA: TGTGCCAGCAGTCAATATAGCGGGAGGACGGTAAAGACCCAGTACTTC

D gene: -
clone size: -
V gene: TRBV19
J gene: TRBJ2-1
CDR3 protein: CASSTDWYNEQFF
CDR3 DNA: TGTGCCAGTAGTACCGACTGGTACAATGAGCAGTTCTTC

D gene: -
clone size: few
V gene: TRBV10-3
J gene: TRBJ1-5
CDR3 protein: CAISRVIDQPQHF
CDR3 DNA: TGTGCCATCAGCAGGGTGATTGACCAGCCCCAGCATTTT

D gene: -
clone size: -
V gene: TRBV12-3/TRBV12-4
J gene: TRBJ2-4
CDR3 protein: CASSWGGQNIQYF
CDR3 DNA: TGTGCCAGCTCCTGGGGGGGGCAGAACATTCAGTACTTC

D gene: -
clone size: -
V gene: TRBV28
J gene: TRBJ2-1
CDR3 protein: CASSLNRPPDNEQFF
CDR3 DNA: TGTGCCAGCAGTTTAAACAGGCCCCCCGACAATGAGCAGTTCTTC

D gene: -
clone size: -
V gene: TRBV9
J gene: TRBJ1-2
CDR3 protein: CASSVDSTLYGYTF
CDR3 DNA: TGTGCCAGCAGCGTAGATTCAACTCTCTATGGCTACACCTTC

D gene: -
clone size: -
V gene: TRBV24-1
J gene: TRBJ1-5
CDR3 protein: CATSGGYGGLDGNQPQHF
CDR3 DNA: TGTGCCACCAGTGGAGGGTACGGCGGGTTGGATGGCAATCAGCCCCAGCATTTT

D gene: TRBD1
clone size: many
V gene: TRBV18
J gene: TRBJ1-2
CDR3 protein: CASSPQSGTGDGYTF
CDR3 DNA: TGTGCCAGCTCACCACAATCCGGGACAGGGGATGGCTACACCTTC

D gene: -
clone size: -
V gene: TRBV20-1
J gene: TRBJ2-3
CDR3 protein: CSARDRRGVTDTQYF
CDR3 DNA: TGCAGTGCTAGAGATCGAAGGGGGGTCACAGATACGCAGTATTTT

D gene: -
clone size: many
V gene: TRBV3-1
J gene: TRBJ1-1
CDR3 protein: CASSQGGLIAGTEAFF
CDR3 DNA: TGTGCCAGCAGCCAAGGCGGGCTCATCGCGGGTACTGAAGCTTTCTTT

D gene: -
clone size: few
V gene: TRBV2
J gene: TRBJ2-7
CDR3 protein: CASTRGTSYEQYF
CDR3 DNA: TGTGCCAGCACCCGGGGGACGTCTTACGAGCAGTACTTC

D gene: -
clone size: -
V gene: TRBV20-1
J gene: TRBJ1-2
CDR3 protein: CSARDLGPGTF
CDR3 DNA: TGCAGTGCTAGAGATCTGGGGCCGGGGACCTTC

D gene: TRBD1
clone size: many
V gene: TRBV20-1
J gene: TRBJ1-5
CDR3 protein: CSARAAGQGRQPQHF
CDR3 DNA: TGCAGTGCTAGGGCAGCGGGACAGGGCAGACAGCCCCAGCATTTT

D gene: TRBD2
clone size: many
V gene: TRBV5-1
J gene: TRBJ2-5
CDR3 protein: CASSLEGLALETQYF
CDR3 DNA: TGCGCCAGCAGCTTGGAGGGACTAGCTCTGGAGACCCAGTACTTC

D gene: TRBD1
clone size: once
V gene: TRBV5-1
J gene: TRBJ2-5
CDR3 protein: CASSPGQGHLKQETQYF
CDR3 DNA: TGCGCCAGCAGCCCGGGACAGGGCCACTTGAAACAAGAGACCCAGTACTTC

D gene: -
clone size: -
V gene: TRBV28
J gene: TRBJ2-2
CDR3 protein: CASSLSSGGGSGELFF
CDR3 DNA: TGTGCCAGCAGTTTATCATCCGGGGGCGGATCCGGGGAGCTGTTTTTT

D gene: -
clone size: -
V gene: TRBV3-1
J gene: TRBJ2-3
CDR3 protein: CASSHRESADTQYF
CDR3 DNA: TGTGCCAGCAGCCACAGGGAGTCGGCAGATACGCAGTATTTT

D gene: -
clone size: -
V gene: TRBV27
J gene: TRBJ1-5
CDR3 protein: CASSGFGQPQHF
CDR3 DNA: TGTGCCAGTTCTGGGTTTGGACAGCCCCAGCATTTT

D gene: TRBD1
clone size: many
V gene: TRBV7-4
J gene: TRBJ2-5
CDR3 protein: CASSGPGGSIKETQYF
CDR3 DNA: TGTGCCAGCAGTGGACCAGGGGGTTCTATAAAAGAGACCCAGTACTTC

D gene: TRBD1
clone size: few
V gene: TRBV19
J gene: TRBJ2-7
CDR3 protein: CASSRTFRGYEQYF
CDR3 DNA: TGTGCCAGTAGTAGGACGTTCAGGGGGTACGAGCAGTACTTC

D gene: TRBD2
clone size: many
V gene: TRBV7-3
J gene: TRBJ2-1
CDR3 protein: CASSLSSGGVNEQFF
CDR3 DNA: TGTGCCAGCAGCTTATCTTCTGGGGGGGTTAATGAGCAGTTCTTC

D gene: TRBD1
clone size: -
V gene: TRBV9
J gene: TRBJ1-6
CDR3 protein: CASSPFGTGASPLHF
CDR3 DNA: TGTGCCAGCAGCCCCTTCGGGACAGGGGCCTCACCCCTCCACTTT

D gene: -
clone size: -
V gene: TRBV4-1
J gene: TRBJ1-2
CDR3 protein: CASSQRSHYGYTF
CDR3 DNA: TGCGCCAGCAGCCAAAGGTCCCACTATGGCTACACCTTC

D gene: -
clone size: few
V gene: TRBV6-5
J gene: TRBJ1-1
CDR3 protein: CASSYSSGAMNTEAFF
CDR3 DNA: TGTGCCAGCAGTTACTCGTCAGGGGCCATGAACACTGAAGCTTTCTTT

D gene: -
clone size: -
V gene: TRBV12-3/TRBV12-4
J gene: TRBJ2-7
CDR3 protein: CASSLAPRGSYEQYF
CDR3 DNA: TGTGCCAGCAGTTTAGCGCCTAGGGGCTCCTACGAGCAGTACTTC

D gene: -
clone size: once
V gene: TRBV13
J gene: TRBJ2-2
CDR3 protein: CASSLGSALAYTGELFF
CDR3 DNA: TGTGCCAGCAGCTTAGGGTCGGCGCTAGCATACACCGGGGAGCTGTTTTTT

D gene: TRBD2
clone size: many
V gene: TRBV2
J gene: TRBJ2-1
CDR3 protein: CASKAGGAYNEQFF
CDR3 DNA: TGTGCCAGCAAAGCGGGAGGGGCCTACAATGAGCAGTTCTTC

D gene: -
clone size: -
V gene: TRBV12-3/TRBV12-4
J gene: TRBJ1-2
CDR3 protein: CASILAGGGGGYTF
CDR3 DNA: TGTGCCAGCATCCTGGCGGGGGGAGGCGGGGGCTACACCTTC

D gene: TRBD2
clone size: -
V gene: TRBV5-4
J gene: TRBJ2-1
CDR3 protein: CASSLGGREVGEQFF
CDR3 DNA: TGTGCCAGCAGCTTGGGCGGGAGGGAGGTGGGTGAGCAGTTCTTC

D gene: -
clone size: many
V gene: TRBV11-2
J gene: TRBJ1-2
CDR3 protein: CASSQDPSIGGYTF
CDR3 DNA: TGTGCCAGCAGCCAAGACCCCTCCATCGGGGGCTACACCTTC

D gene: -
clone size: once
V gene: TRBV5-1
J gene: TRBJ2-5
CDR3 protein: CASSFTGTGETQYF
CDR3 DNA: TGCGCCAGCAGCTTCACAGGGACTGGGGAGACCCAGTACTTC

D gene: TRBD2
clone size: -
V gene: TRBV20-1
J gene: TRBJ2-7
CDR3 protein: CSARRGRGYEQYF
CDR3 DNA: TGCAGTGCTAGACGGGGGAGGGGCTACGAGCAGTACTTC

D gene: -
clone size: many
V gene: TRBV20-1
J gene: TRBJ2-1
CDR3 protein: CSVHMRPPYNEQFF
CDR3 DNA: TGCAGTGTCCATATGCGCCCTCCCTACAATGAGCAGTTCTTC

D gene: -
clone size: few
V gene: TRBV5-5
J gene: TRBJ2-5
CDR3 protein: CASSLDPHQETQYF
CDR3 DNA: TGTGCCAGCAGCTTGGACCCCCACCAAGAGACCCAGTACTTC

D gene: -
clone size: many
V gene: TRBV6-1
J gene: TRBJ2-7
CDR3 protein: CASSPRRSEQYF
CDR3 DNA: TGTGCCAGCAGTCCTAGACGCTCCGAGCAGTACTTC

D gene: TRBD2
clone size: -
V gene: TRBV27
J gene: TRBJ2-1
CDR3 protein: CASSGTSGLGEQFF
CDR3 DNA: TGTGCCAGCTCCGGGACTAGCGGTTTGGGGGAGCAGTTCTTC